The clone carrying this T cell receptor beta chain was counted at least ten times. The sample belongs to a study of T-cell reconstitution after alpha-beta-depleted transplantation in children. The CDR3 is 17 amino acids. Trimming took 0 bases from V and 4 from J; bases not matched to a gene: 9. The germline gives CDR1 LGHNA, CDR2 YSLEER. A library of TCRbeta sequences, prepared with unique molecular identifiers, was generated. TCRdb reanalysed the PCR reads using MiXCR and keeps one entry per CDR3 protein. The table has hundreds of thousands of distinct CDR3 sequences, approximately 12% seen once; the top ten hold about 2.4%.

The source of this sequence is a human donor who donated a stem cell graft to a child with acute lymphoblastic leukemia. The J gene is TRBJ2-3, the V gene TRBV4-3; 8 bases fit TRBD1. The sequencing here drew on PBMCs from the stem cell graft donor, taken from the stem cell graft. The CDR3 DNA reads TGCGCCAGCAGCCAAGATGTCAGGGCAGGGGGCTCAGATACGCAGTATTTT. Amino acid sequence: CASSQDVRAGGSDTQYF.